This T cell receptor beta chain came from a study of blood T cell repertoires in COVID-19. Produced via immunoSEQ multiplex PCR; TCRdb's table is partial and in-frame only. The sample contains around 93,000 clones, less than 95% of which appear only once. Deletions cut 0 bases from V and 9 bases from J, with 18 bases between. The CDR3 covers 15 residues. V gene TRBV23-1 combines with J gene TRBJ2-7; D possibly corresponds to TRBD2 (6 bases). TRBV23-1 has ORF status, its function being uncertain. Sequences were obtained from peripheral blood. The sequence was collected from a man aged 18 to 29 with COVID-19, enrolled during active disease. The CDR3, as DNA: TGCGCCAGCAGTCAATCGCGGGACGGCCGGCTAGGGCAGTACTTC. Its translation is CASSQSRDGRLGQYF.